The 7 T cell receptor beta chains below all came from one sample that was sequenced in a study of T cell repertoires in cytomegalovirus infection. Antigen specificity for these receptors is unknown. TCRdb fed the reads into MiXCR, producing one record per CDR3 protein. The sample lists some 940,000 distinct CDR3 sequences, less than 35% seen once, with more than 12% in the top ten. Specimen: cultured CD8+ T cells from PBMCs, collected from culture after CMV antigen stimulation. These receptors all stem from a human donor in good health (CMV status not recorded). Some clones in this sample may be carry-over from other donors' samples.

The chain joins TRBV7-7 to TRBJ2-7; 9 bases are a match to TRBD1. Looked up from germline, CDR1 is SSHAT and CDR2 is FNYEAQ (reference sequence). The CDR3 consists of 13 residues. CDR3 coding DNA: TGTGCTAGCAGCCCCCGGACAGGGGCCGAGCAGTACGTC. Encoded protein: CASSPRTGAEQYV.

The V gene is TRBV4-1, the J gene TRBJ1-1, with a tentative D call TRBD1 (6 bases). In germline, CDR1 is MGHRA, CDR2 YSYEKL. There are 17 residues in the CDR3. The V end was cut by 3 bases, the J end by 1 base, with 18 bases between. DNA of the CDR3: TGCGCCAGCAGCCATATTTCTCTGACAGGACCGAACACTGAAGCTTTCTTT. Translation: CASSHISLTGPNTEAFF.

This chain connects TRBV20-1 to TRBJ1-4; D may be TRBD1 (6 bases). This CDR3 region has 14 residues. The germline V gene encodes CDR1 DFQATT and CDR2 SNEGSKA (reference sequence). The V end was cut by 7 bases, the J end by 8 bases, with 20 bases between. In nucleotides, the CDR3 is TGCAGTGACGACCTACAGGGAGTAGGGGAAAAACTGTTTTTT. Protein: CSDDLQGVGEKLFF.

The rearrangement uses TRBV13 and TRBJ2-7; D ambiguous. The CDR3 covers 14 residues. Germline lookup yields CDR1 PRHDT and CDR2 FYEKMQ (reference sequence). V was shortened by 5 bases and J by 3 bases, with 14 bases between the two germline ends. For the CDR3, the DNA is TGTGCCAGCAGCGTTTTTGGCGGAAACTACGAGCAGTACTTC. This translates into CASSVFGGNYEQYF.

This clonotype was detected only a few times. The CDR3 sequence is CASSSRDRFYEQYV. CDR3 coding DNA: TGTGCCAGCAGCTCCCGGGACAGGTTCTACGAGCAGTACGTC. The chain is built from TRBV6-1 and TRBJ2-7, with TRBD1 matching over 8 bases. The length of the CDR3 is 14 residues. CDR1 and CDR2 from the germline V gene are MNHNS and SASEGT. The junction had 7 bases not matched to a gene; V was cut back by 6 bases and J by 3 bases.

This clonotype was seen ten or more times. This chain links TRBV7-3 with TRBJ1-1, with D possibly TRBD1 on 5 matching bases. Trimming cost V 5 bases and J 3 bases, with 10 bases left between them. The CDR3 has 13 amino acids. CDR1 and CDR2 from the germline V gene are SGHTA and FQGTGA. The CDR3, as DNA: TGTGCCAGCAGCGTAGGGGTATACACTGAAGCTTTCTTT. Translating it yields CASSVGVYTEAFF.

This clonotype came up a few times. Here the CDR3 reads CASRQGLVYGYTF. The CDR3 DNA follows: TGTGCCAGTAGACAGGGATTAGTCTATGGCTACACCTTC. The chain recombines TRBV19 with TRBJ1-2, with TRBD1 as a possible D gene (6 bases). V gave up 6 bases and J gave up 4 bases, with 12 bases separating them. The germline V gene encodes CDR1 LNHDA and CDR2 SQIVND (reference sequence). The CDR3 has 13 residues.